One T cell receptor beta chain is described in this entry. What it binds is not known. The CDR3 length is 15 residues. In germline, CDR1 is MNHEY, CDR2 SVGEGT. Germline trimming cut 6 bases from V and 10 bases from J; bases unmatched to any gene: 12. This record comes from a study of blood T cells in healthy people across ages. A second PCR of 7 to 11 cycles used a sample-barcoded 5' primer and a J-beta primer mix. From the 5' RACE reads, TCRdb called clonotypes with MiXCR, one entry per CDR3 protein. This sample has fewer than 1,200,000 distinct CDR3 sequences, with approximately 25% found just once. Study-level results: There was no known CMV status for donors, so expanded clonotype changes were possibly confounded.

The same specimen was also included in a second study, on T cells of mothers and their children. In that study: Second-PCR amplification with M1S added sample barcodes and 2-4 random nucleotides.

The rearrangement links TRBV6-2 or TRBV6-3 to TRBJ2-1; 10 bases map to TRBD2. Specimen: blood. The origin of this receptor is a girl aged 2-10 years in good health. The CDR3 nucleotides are TGTGCCAGCAGCCCGACTAGCGGGTGGGGGGACGAGCAGTTCTTC. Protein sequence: CASSPTSGWGDEQFF.